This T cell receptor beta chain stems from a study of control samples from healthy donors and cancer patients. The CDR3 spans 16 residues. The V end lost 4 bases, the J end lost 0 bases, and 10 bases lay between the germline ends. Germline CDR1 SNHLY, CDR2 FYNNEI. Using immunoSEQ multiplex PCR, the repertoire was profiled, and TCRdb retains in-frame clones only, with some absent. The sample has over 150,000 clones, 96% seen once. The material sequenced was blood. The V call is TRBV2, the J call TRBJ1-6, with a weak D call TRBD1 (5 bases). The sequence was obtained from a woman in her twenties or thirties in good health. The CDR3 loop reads CASSADISSYNSPLHF. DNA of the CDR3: TGTGCCAGCAGTGCGGACATCAGCTCCTATAATTCACCCCTCCACTTT. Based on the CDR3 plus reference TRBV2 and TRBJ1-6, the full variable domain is EPEVTQTPSHQVTQMGQEVILRCVPISNHLYFYWYRQILGQKVEFLVSFYNNEISEKSEIFDDQFSVERPDGSNFTLKIRSTKLEDSAMYFCASSADISSYNSPLHFGNGTRLTVT.